The 29 T cell receptor beta chains reported below all come from one sample, sequenced in a study of regulatory T cells in long-lasting Graves disease. Construction of the TCR beta libraries employed iRepertoire HTBI primers in conjunction with Arm-PCR of CDR3 regions. TCRdb re-called the multiplex PCR reads through MiXCR, storing one row per CDR3 protein. The table shows approximately 470,000 distinct CDR3 sequences, with 16% occurring only once. Time point given: newly diagnosed GD, antithyroid drugs for less than 3 months. The TCR library was made from RNA that had been extracted from PBMCs in TRIzol. These same records also appear under a second study, on T cells in Graves' hyperthyroidism and ophthalmopathy.

Sample: peripheral blood mononuclear cells (PBMCs), taken at new diagnosis, from a patient treated with antithyroid drugs. The source of these receptors is a middle-aged man with Graves disease.

The table lists this clonotype with many counts. The gene calls are TRBV20-1 and TRBJ1-6, with 7 nucleotides matching TRBD1. Germline trimming cut 5 bases from V and 7 bases from J; bases unmatched to any gene: 8. This CDR3 has 14 amino acids. CDR1 and CDR2 from the germline V gene are DFQATT and SNEGSKA (reference sequence). The CDR3 sequence is CSASAGTANSPLHF. The CDR3, as DNA: TGCAGTGCTTCTGCCGGGACAGCCAATTCACCCCTCCACTTT.

About this clonotype itself: One end of the junction varies from germline; a read error may be responsible. The chain combines TRBV28 with TRBJ2-7; TRBD1 matches at 9 bases. The CDR3 has 13 residues. In germline, CDR1 is MDHEN, CDR2 SYDVKM. CDR3 DNA: TGTGCCGGCAGTTTCCGGGACAGGGACGAGCAGTACTTC. Amino acid sequence: CAGSFRDRDEQYF.

This clonotype appeared many times. J is TRBJ1-1 and V is TRBV12-3 or TRBV12-4; D not certain. This CDR3 has 14 amino acids. Trimming took off 4 bases at V and 3 bases at J, with 12 bases between the two ends. CDR3 sequence reads: CASSSGGGYTEAFF. The CDR3 bases are TGTGCCAGCAGTTCGGGTGGAGGGTACACTGAAGCTTTCTTT.

This clonotype was found many times. V usage is TRBV7-9 and J usage is TRBJ2-3, with 9 bases aligning to TRBD2. This CDR3 comprises 15 residues. CDR1 is SEHNR, CDR2 FQNEAQ, per germline (reference sequence). The J segment lost 6 bases and the V segment lost 1 base, leaving 5 bases of the junction unmatched. CDR3 DNA: TGTGCCAGCAGCTTAGATGGCGGGAGGGCCGATACGCAGTATTTT. The encoded protein is CASSLDGGRADTQYF.

To note about this clonotype: This CDR3 fails to terminate in the conserved phenylalanine or tryptophan, so it likely reflects a read error. V gene TRBV6-1 combines with J gene TRBJ2-1; D call uncertain. CDR1 and CDR2 (germline): MNHNS, SASEGT. The ends were cut back, 7 bases at V and 9 bases at J, with 16 bases in the middle. This CDR3 spans 13 amino acids. CDR3 region: CASTMDPTSEQFL. As DNA, the CDR3 is TGTGCCAGCACCATGGACCCGACGTCTGAGCAGTTCCTC.

This clonotype was observed many times. The chain joins TRBV28 to TRBJ2-7; no firm D call. Germline-derived CDR1 and CDR2 are MDHEN and SYDVKM. The CDR3 consists of 13 residues. Trimming took 2 bases from V and 2 from J, leaving 7 bases between them. The CDR3 DNA reads TGTGCCAGCAGTTTACCGAGCCCCTACGAGCAGTACTTC. As protein: CASSLPSPYEQYF. The complete variable domain, with remaining parts taken from reference TRBV28 and TRBJ2-7, reads DVKVTQSSRYLVKRTGEKVFLECVQDMDHENMFWYRQDPGLGLRLIYFSYDVKMKEKGDIPEGYSVSREKKERFSLILESASTNQTSMYLCASSLPSPYEQYFGPGTRLTVT.

There are a few counts of this clonotype. This chain links TRBV19 with TRBJ1-1; no firm D call. V was cut by 5 bases and J by 0 bases, with 25 bases left in between. From germline, CDR1 is LNHDA and CDR2 SQIVND (reference sequence). The CDR3 length is 19 residues. CDR3 sequence (DNA): TGTGCCAGTAGTCTCCCCTACAGAGACCCTGGAGGGATGAACACTGAAGCTTTCTTT. As protein: CASSLPYRDPGGMNTEAFF. Full variable domain (missing parts from reference TRBV19 and TRBJ1-1): DGGITQSPKYLFRKEGQNVTLSCEQNLNHDAMYWYRQDPGQGLRLIYYSQIVNDFQKGDIAEGYSVSREKKESFPLTVTSAQKNPTAFYLCASSLPYRDPGGMNTEAFFGQGTRLTVV.

This rearrangement joins TRBV20-1 to TRBJ2-1; D not resolved. The CDR3 is 13 amino acids. V lost 6 bases and J lost 2, with 11 bases in between. The germline CDR1 and CDR2 sequences are DFQATT and SNEGSKA (reference sequence). In DNA form, the CDR3 reads TGCAGTGCAAGACACCGCACCTACAATGAGCAGTTCTTC. This sequence encodes CSARHRTYNEQFF.

This clonotype came up many times. V and J are TRBV12-3 or TRBV12-4 and TRBJ2-5, with D possibly being TRBD1 or TRBD2 (5 bases each). The CDR3 is 13 residues long. V lost 3 bases and J 5 bases, leaving 10 bases between the germline ends. CDR3 sequence: CASSFGGAETQYF. CDR3 coding DNA: TGTGCCAGCAGTTTTGGGGGAGCGGAGACCCAGTACTTC.

The chain links TRBV20-1 to TRBJ2-5; weak D call: TRBD1 (5 bases). The CDR3 has 13 residues. Trimming took off 4 bases at V and 8 bases at J, with 17 bases between the two ends. CDR1 and CDR2 (germline): DFQATT, SNEGSKA (reference sequence). The CDR3 spells CSAMESETATQYF. The CDR3 coding sequence is TGCAGTGCTATGGAGTCAGAGACAGCAACCCAGTACTTC.

This chain uses TRBV14 with TRBJ2-1; 15 bases line up with TRBD2. Germline-derived CDR1 and CDR2 are SGHDN and FVKESK. Trimming took 1 base from V and 5 from J; bases not matched to a gene: 12. This CDR3 is built from 20 residues. This CDR3 is CASSQGPGLAGGPRNNEQFF. The CDR3 coding sequence is TGTGCCAGCAGCCAAGGACCGGGACTAGCGGGAGGCCCTCGAAACAATGAGCAGTTCTTC.

This clonotype was found many times. The chain uses TRBV12-3 or TRBV12-4 and TRBJ2-1; 7 bases line up with TRBD1. V lost 6 bases and J lost 7; bases outside the gene matches: 6. The CDR3 length is 13 residues. The CDR3 sequence: CASRRDSLNEQFF. Here the CDR3 DNA reads TGTGCCAGCAGAAGGGACAGTCTGAATGAGCAGTTCTTC.

This clonotype was counted at least ten times. The CDR3 loop reads CASRTGTSGLRGNEQFF. DNA for the CDR3: TGCGCCAGCAGAACCGGGACTAGCGGCCTTCGGGGCAATGAGCAGTTCTTC. The gene calls are TRBV5-1 and TRBJ2-1; 11 bases are a match to TRBD2. CDR1 and CDR2 from the germline V gene are SGHRS and YFSETQ. CDR3 length: 17 residues. Trimming removed 5 bases from V and 6 bases from J; junction bases left unmatched: 13.

This clonotype has only one observation. With a much larger clone just one base away, this may be a read error. This chain uses TRBV7-9 with TRBJ1-4; D may be TRBD1 (6 bases). The CDR3 length is 16 residues. Germline lookup yields CDR1 SEHNR and CDR2 FQNEAQ (reference sequence). CDR3 loop: CASGLADSATNEKLFF. The CDR3 nucleotides are TGTGCCAGCGGCTTAGCGGACAGTGCAACTAATGAAAAACTGTTTTTT.

V gene TRBV9 combines with J gene TRBJ2-6; possible D gene TRBD2, 5 bases. The V end was cut by 7 bases, the J end by 2 bases, with 13 bases between. Germline loops: CDR1 SGDLS, CDR2 YYNGEE. The CDR3 is 15 residues long. The CDR3 bases are TGTGCCAGCGGCGAGGGAGCCCCTGGGGCCAACGTCCTGACTTTC. Its translation: CASGEGAPGANVLTF.

The rearrangement links TRBV9 to TRBJ2-2; D is perhaps TRBD1 (5 bases). Germline CDR1 is SGDLS and CDR2 is YYNGEE. The CDR3 covers 13 residues. The V end was cut by 2 bases, the J end by 5 bases, with 7 bases between. The CDR3 is CASSVTVTGELFF. Here the CDR3 DNA reads TGTGCCAGCAGCGTGACAGTAACCGGGGAGCTGTTTTTT. The complete variable domain, with remaining parts taken from reference TRBV9 and TRBJ2-2, reads DSGVTQTPKHLITATGQRVTLRCSPRSGDLSVYWYQQSLDQGLQFLIQYYNGEERAKGNILERFSAQQFPDLHSELNLSSLELGDSALYFCASSVTVTGELFFGEGSRLTVL.

In its sample, this clonotype was seen many times. The chain links TRBV5-1 to TRBJ2-1; 8 bases align to TRBD1. V shed 5 bases and J 2 bases; nucleotides not matched to a gene: 3. The germline CDR1 and CDR2 sequences are SGHRS and YFSETQ. The CDR3 sequence is 14 residues long. Here the CDR3 reads CASRAGQAYNEQFF. As DNA, the CDR3 is TGCGCCAGCAGGGCGGGACAGGCCTACAATGAGCAGTTCTTC.

This clonotype has more than one count but fewer than ten. The chain joins TRBV6-2 or TRBV6-3 to TRBJ1-4, with TRBD1 matching 8 bases. V gave up 5 bases and J gave up 8 bases; unmatched junction bases: 10. Germline V gene data show CDR1 as MNHEY and CDR2 as SVGEGT. The CDR3 consists of 15 residues. CDR3 sequence (DNA): TGTGCCAGCAGTCACCCGGGACAGGTCAAAGAAAAACTGTTTTTT. Translated, it gives CASSHPGQVKEKLFF.

The table lists this clonotype with a few counts. The chain recombines TRBV27 with TRBJ2-7, with 10 bases that match TRBD1. CDR1 is MNHEY and CDR2 is SMNVEV in the germline V gene (reference sequence). V shed 5 bases, J shed 6 bases, and the junction held 16 bases outside the gene matches. The CDR3 sequence is 17 residues long. CDR3 sequence (DNA): TGTGCCAGCAGTCTTATTTTTACCGGGACAGGGGTGGTCGAGCAGTACTTC. Protein sequence: CASSLIFTGTGVVEQYF.

This clonotype was picked up a small number of times. This chain joins TRBV7-2 and TRBJ1-1; D is unclear. Germline CDR1 is SGHTA and CDR2 is FQGNSA. V dropped 5 bases and J dropped 6 bases, with 19 bases sitting between them. The CDR3 runs 15 residues. CDR3 bases: TGTGCCAGCAGCCCCAGCGCATACGGGTTGGCTGAAGCTTTCTTT. This encodes CASSPSAYGLAEAFF.

A few counts support this clonotype. This rearrangement joins TRBV24-1 to TRBJ2-3; D is undetermined. The germline gives CDR1 KGHDR, CDR2 SFDVKD. V was trimmed by 1 base and J by 5 bases, leaving 9 bases between them. This CDR3 spans 14 amino acids. The CDR3 here is CATSDLGTQDTQYF. CDR3 DNA: TGTGCCACCAGTGATTTAGGAACCCAAGATACGCAGTATTTT.

About this clonotype itself: A single base separates this from a much larger clone, so it may be a read error. The V and J genes are TRBV29-1 and TRBJ2-3; D ambiguous. Germline assignment: CDR1 SQVTM and CDR2 ANQGSEA. The CDR3 runs 14 residues. Trimming left V 4 bases short and J 4 bases short, with 15 bases between. In DNA form, the CDR3 reads TGCAGCGTTGTGATGAGTGGCCACGCAGATACGCAGTATTTT. Translation: CSVVMSGHADTQYF.

CDR3 residues: CSAPLAGGTGELFF. The CDR3 nucleotides are TGCAGTGCTCCTCTAGCGGGGGGCACCGGGGAGCTGTTTTTT. The rearrangement links TRBV20-1 to TRBJ2-2; 11 bases line up with TRBD2. This CDR3 is 14 amino acids long. The germline CDR1 and CDR2 sequences are DFQATT and SNEGSKA (reference sequence). V dropped 5 bases and J dropped 4; count of bases not matched to a gene: 3.

The rearrangement uses TRBV29-1 and TRBJ2-7; 7 bases map to TRBD2. The length of the CDR3 is 12 residues. In germline, CDR1 is SQVTM, CDR2 ANQGSEA. V dropped 8 bases and J dropped 5; count of bases not matched to a gene: 9. The CDR3 bases are TGCAGCCCCAAGGGAGGGTTCCACGAGCAGTACTTC. Its protein is CSPKGGFHEQYF.

CDR3 residues: CAIKRTGTALNYGYTF. CDR3 bases: TGTGCCATAAAAAGGACCGGGACAGCACTCAACTATGGCTACACCTTC. This chain joins TRBV10-3 and TRBJ1-2; 7 bases fit TRBD1. Germline CDR1 and CDR2: ENHRY and SYGVKD. V dropped 9 bases and J dropped 2; count of bases not matched to a gene: 15. This CDR3 has 16 amino acids.

This clonotype was detected many times. The rearrangement uses TRBV28 and TRBJ2-1; 10 bases line up with TRBD2. The CDR3 length is 17 residues. The junction had 7 bases not matched to a gene; V was cut back by 5 bases and J by 0 bases. Germline CDR1 reads MDHEN; CDR2 reads SYDVKM. The CDR3 here is CASSRLAGVHSYNEQFF. The CDR3 DNA reads as TGTGCCAGCAGTCGCCTAGCGGGAGTTCACTCCTACAATGAGCAGTTCTTC.

There are a few counts of this clonotype. The chain links TRBV3-1 to TRBJ2-7; TRBD2 aligns across 9 bases. V was clipped by 6 bases and J by 1 base; unmatched bases: 7. The CDR3 length is 15 residues. Per germline, CDR1 LGHDT and CDR2 YNNKEL (reference sequence). CDR3 loop: CASSYGLAPSYEQYF. The CDR3 DNA reads TGTGCCAGCAGTTACGGACTAGCGCCTTCCTACGAGCAGTACTTC.

This clonotype was seen at least ten times. The J gene is TRBJ1-2, the V gene TRBV10-3; possibly TRBD1 for D (6 bases). Germline V gives CDR1 ENHRY, CDR2 SYGVKD. The CDR3 loop spans 14 amino acids. V was shortened by 3 bases and J by 4 bases, with 12 bases between the two germline ends. CDR3 protein: CAISESNRAYGYTF. The CDR3 nucleotides read TGTGCCATCAGTGAATCCAACAGGGCCTATGGCTACACCTTC.

This clonotype came up a few times. V is TRBV7-2 and J is TRBJ1-6; tentative D call: TRBD1 (5 bases). Trimming pared 4 bases from V and 5 bases from J, leaving 18 bases between. CDR1 and CDR2 from the germline V gene are SGHTA and FQGNSA. The CDR3 sequence is 17 residues long. The CDR3 spells CASSWGIGSWDNSPLHF. CDR3 in DNA: TGTGCCAGCAGCTGGGGCATTGGGAGCTGGGATAATTCACCCCTCCACTTT. The complete variable domain, with remaining parts taken from reference TRBV7-2 and TRBJ1-6, reads GAGVSQSPSNKVTEKGKDVELRCDPISGHTALYWYRQSLGQGLEFLIYFQGNSAPDKSGLPSDRFSAERTGGSVSTLTIQRTQQEDSAVYLCASSWGIGSWDNSPLHFGNGTRLTVT.